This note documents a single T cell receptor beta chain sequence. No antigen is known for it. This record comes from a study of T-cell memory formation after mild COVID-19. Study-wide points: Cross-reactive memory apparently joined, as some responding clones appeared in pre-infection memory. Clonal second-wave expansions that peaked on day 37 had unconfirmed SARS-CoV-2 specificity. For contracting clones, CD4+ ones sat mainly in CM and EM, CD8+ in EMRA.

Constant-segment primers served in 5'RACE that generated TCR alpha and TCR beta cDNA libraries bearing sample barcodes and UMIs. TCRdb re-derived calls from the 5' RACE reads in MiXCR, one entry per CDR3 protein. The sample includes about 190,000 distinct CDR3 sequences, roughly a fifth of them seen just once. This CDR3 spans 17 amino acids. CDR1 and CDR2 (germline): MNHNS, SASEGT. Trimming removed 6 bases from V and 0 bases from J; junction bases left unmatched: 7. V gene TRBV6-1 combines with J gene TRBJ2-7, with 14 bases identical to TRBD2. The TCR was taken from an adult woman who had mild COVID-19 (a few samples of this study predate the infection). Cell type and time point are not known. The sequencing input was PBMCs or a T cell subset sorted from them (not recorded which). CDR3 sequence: CASRGLAGGLSSYEQYF. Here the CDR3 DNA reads TGTGCCAGCAGAGGACTAGCGGGAGGTTTAAGCTCCTACGAGCAGTACTTC.